One sample yielded the 28 T cell receptor beta chains listed below, sequenced in a study of response to subunit inactivated influenza vaccine. TCRdb used MiXCR to reprocess the RT-PCR reads, holding one entry per CDR3 protein. This table has about 650,000 distinct CDR3 sequences, approximately 14% appearing once. The sample consisted of PBMCs from blood, taken 11 to 12 days after vaccination. The receptors stem from a man in his fifties who received an inactivated influenza vaccine.

This clonotype was observed a few times. This chain uses TRBV5-1 with TRBJ2-1, with 11 bases fitting TRBD2. In germline, CDR1 is SGHRS, CDR2 YFSETQ. The CDR3 totals 18 residues. Trimming took 3 bases from V and 3 from J; bases not matched to a gene: 11. This chain's CDR3 is CASSWTFLAGGNYNEQFF. The CDR3 DNA follows: TGCGCCAGCAGCTGGACCTTTCTAGCGGGGGGCAACTACAATGAGCAGTTCTTC.

V is TRBV10-3 and J is TRBJ2-1, with D perhaps TRBD1 (5 bases). V was shortened by 2 bases and J by 5 bases, with 10 bases between the two germline ends. The CDR3 is 14 residues long. Germline V gene lookup returns CDR1 ENHRY and CDR2 SYGVKD. The DNA of the CDR3 is TGTGCCATCAGTGAGGAAGACAGAAACAATGAGCAGTTCTTC. This sequence encodes CAISEEDRNNEQFF.

This clonotype was found many times. The chain couples TRBV20-1 to TRBJ1-2; a possible D gene is TRBD1 (6 bases). The CDR3 consists of 14 residues. Germline values: CDR1 DFQATT, CDR2 SNEGSKA (reference sequence). V dropped 0 bases and J dropped 4 bases, with 12 bases sitting between them. For the CDR3, the DNA is TGCAGTGCTAGAGATTCCAGGGGAGGCTATGGCTACACCTTC. Its protein is CSARDSRGGYGYTF.

The genes are TRBV12-3 or TRBV12-4 and TRBJ2-1, with 7 nucleotides matching TRBD1. Losses at the gene ends were 4 bases for V and 0 bases for J; bases not matched to a gene: 9. CDR3 length equals 17 residues. Here the CDR3 reads CASSSRQGANSYNEQFF. CDR3 bases: TGTGCCAGCAGTTCCCGACAGGGAGCAAACTCCTACAATGAGCAGTTCTTC.

The J gene is TRBJ2-7, the V gene TRBV27, with D possibly matching TRBD2 (5 bases). Trimming removed 4 bases from V and 5 bases from J, with 9 bases in between. There are 12 residues in the CDR3. CDR1 and CDR2 (germline): MNHEY, SMNVEV (reference sequence). Written as DNA, the CDR3 is TGTGCCAGCAGTTCCGGGGTACACGAGCAGTACTTC. As protein: CASSSGVHEQYF.

This clonotype was observed a handful of times. The V and J genes are TRBV5-5 and TRBJ1-2; 7 bases match TRBD1. The germline gives CDR1 SGHKS, CDR2 YYEKEE (reference sequence). V lost 4 bases and J lost 3; bases outside the gene matches: 6. The CDR3 is 14 amino acids. CDR3 region: CASSIRQGDYGYTF. The DNA for the CDR3 is TGTGCCAGCAGCATCCGACAGGGCGACTATGGCTACACCTTC.

The V and J genes are TRBV5-1 and TRBJ2-3; 9 bases are shared with TRBD2. Germline V gene lookup returns CDR1 SGHRS and CDR2 YFSETQ. Trimming cost V 4 bases and J 1 base; bases outside gene matches: 4. The CDR3 has 15 amino acids. In DNA, the CDR3 is TGCGCCAGCAGCACCCAGCGGGGGGGCACAGATACGCAGTATTTT. This codes for CASSTQRGGTDTQYF.

The rearrangement links TRBV29-1 to TRBJ2-7, with a tentative D call TRBD2 (5 bases). This CDR3 has 10 residues. Germline lookup yields CDR1 SQVTM and CDR2 ANQGSEA. Trimming took 3 bases from V and 5 from J, leaving 5 bases between them. The CDR3, as DNA: TGCAGCGTTGAGGGAGACGAGCAGTACTTC. Translated: CSVEGDEQYF.

This CDR3 is CSMRDYYQETQYF. CDR3 nucleotides: TGCAGCATGAGGGACTACTATCAAGAGACCCAGTACTTC. The V call is TRBV29-1, the J call TRBJ2-5, with TRBD2 identical over 7 bases. The CDR3 runs to 13 residues. CDR1 is SQVTM, CDR2 ANQGSEA, per germline. V shed 8 bases, J shed 2 bases, and the junction held 8 bases outside the gene matches. Full variable domain (outside the CDR3, taken from reference TRBV29-1 and TRBJ2-5): SAVISQKPSRDICQRGTSLTIQCQVDSQVTMMFWYRQQPGQSLTLIATANQGSEATYESGFVIDKFPISRPNLTFSTLTVSNMSPEDSSIYLCSMRDYYQETQYFGPGTRLLVL.

This chain joins TRBV20-1 and TRBJ2-7; 10 nucleotides agree with TRBD1. V lost 0 bases and J lost 6; bases outside the gene matches: 8. From germline, CDR1 is DFQATT and CDR2 SNEGSKA (reference sequence). This CDR3 has 15 amino acids. CDR3 sequence (DNA): TGCAGTGCTAGAGATTTGGGACAGGGGATTGGCGAGCAGTACTTC. This encodes CSARDLGQGIGEQYF.

This clonotype was picked up a small number of times. V gene TRBV6-8 combines with J gene TRBJ1-3, with D hard to call. This CDR3 region has 16 residues. CDR1 and CDR2 from the germline V gene are MNHGY and SAAAGT. V dropped 2 bases and J dropped 0 bases, with 11 bases sitting between them. CDR3 sequence reads: CASSYRLPTSGNTIYF. The DNA for the CDR3 is TGTGCCAGCAGTTACAGGCTCCCCACCTCTGGAAACACCATATATTTT.

The chain is built from TRBV5-6 and TRBJ2-7, with 13 bases identical to TRBD2. With V trimmed by 4 bases and J by 3 bases, 4 bases remained unmatched. Germline assignment: CDR1 SGHDT and CDR2 YYEEEE. The CDR3 extends over 15 amino acids. As DNA, the CDR3 is TGTGCCAGCAGCGGGGGACTAGCGGGGTACTACGAGCAGTACTTC. The encoded protein is CASSGGLAGYYEQYF.

As DNA, the CDR3 is TGTGCCAGCAGCTTTACGGTCGTGCAGTACTTC. Its protein is CASSFTVVQYF. The chain links TRBV11-2 to TRBJ2-7, with unresolved D. Per the germline V gene, CDR1 is SGHAT and CDR2 is FQNNGV. The germline V and J ends were trimmed by 3 bases and 9 bases, with 9 bases remaining between them. The CDR3 runs to 11 residues.

This clonotype appeared many times. The CDR3 sequence is CASTARLGLGSGYEQYF. CDR3 nucleotide sequence: TGTGCCTCTACTGCACGTCTGGGGTTGGGCTCTGGCTACGAGCAGTACTTC. The chain combines TRBV28 with TRBJ2-7; unclear D gene. CDR3 length: 17 residues. Trimming removed 11 bases at V and 3 bases at J, with 29 bases between. The germline gives CDR1 MDHEN, CDR2 SYDVKM.

This clonotype was detected only a few times. The chain has TRBV6-5 and TRBJ2-2; no reliable D call. CDR1 and CDR2 from the germline V gene are MNHEY and SVGAGI. The CDR3 spans 14 residues. V lost 2 bases and J 3 bases, leaving 7 bases between the germline ends. CDR3 bases: TGTGCCAGCAGTTACGGCGTTTACACCGGGGAGCTGTTTTTT. This translates into CASSYGVYTGELFF.

This clonotype was counted only a few times. This sequence joins TRBV18 and TRBJ1-1, with TRBD1 matching 7 bases. The CDR3 contains 18 residues. Trimming removed 2 bases from V and 1 base from J; junction bases left unmatched: 13. Germline CDR1 reads KGHSH; CDR2 reads LQKENI. The CDR3 coding sequence is TGTGCCAGCTCACCATCTTCGTCCAGGGGGAACCCGAACACTGAAGCTTTCTTT. Its protein is CASSPSSSRGNPNTEAFF. Based on the CDR3 plus reference TRBV18 and TRBJ1-1, the full variable domain is NAGVMQNPRHLVRRRGQEARLRCSPMKGHSHVYWYRQLPEEGLKFMVYLQKENIIDESGMPKERFSAEFPKEGPSILRIQQVVRGDSAAYFCASSPSSSRGNPNTEAFFGQGTRLTVV.

The chain carries TRBV7-3 and TRBJ2-7; D is unresolved. V shed 1 base and J shed 5 bases, with 12 bases lying between them. This CDR3 spans 14 amino acids. Germline V gene lookup returns CDR1 SGHTA and CDR2 FQGTGA. For the CDR3, the DNA is TGTGCCAGCAGCTTAAATCCAGTTACGAACGAGCAGTACTTC. Amino acid sequence: CASSLNPVTNEQYF.

The chain joins TRBV5-1 to TRBJ2-5, with 9 nucleotides matching TRBD1. Germline V gene sequence: CDR1 SGHRS, CDR2 YFSETQ. V lost 4 bases, J lost 5 bases, and 9 bases stayed unmatched. CDR3 length equals 15 residues. The CDR3 reads CASSQDRGSHETQYF. CDR3 DNA: TGCGCCAGCAGCCAGGACAGGGGCAGCCATGAGACCCAGTACTTC.

The chain is built from TRBV4-3 and TRBJ1-1, with TRBD1 matching over 10 bases. Looked up from germline, CDR1 is LGHNA and CDR2 is YSLEER. This CDR3 region has 18 residues. V shed 4 bases, J shed 1 base, and the junction held 12 bases outside the gene matches. CDR3 coding DNA: TGCGCCAGCAGCCCAGATTACAGGACAGGGGGTGAGAACACTGAAGCTTTCTTT. This encodes CASSPDYRTGGENTEAFF.

The DNA of the CDR3 is TGTGCCAGCAGCCCAAGTTTTGGGGGGTTACCCTACGAGCAGTACTTC. Protein sequence: CASSPSFGGLPYEQYF. The rearrangement links TRBV3-1 to TRBJ2-7, with D maybe TRBD2 (6 bases). V lost 4 bases to trimming and J lost 2 bases, with 18 bases between them. Germline CDR1 reads LGHDT; CDR2 reads YNNKEL (reference sequence). This CDR3 contains 16 residues.

This sequence joins TRBV20-1 and TRBJ1-1; 9 bases map to TRBD1. CDR1 is DFQATT and CDR2 is SNEGSKA in the germline V gene (reference sequence). Losses at the gene ends were 0 bases for V and 5 bases for J; bases not matched to a gene: 4. This CDR3 has 14 amino acids. As DNA, the CDR3 is TGCAGTGCTAGAGACGACAGGGGGTTTACTGAAGCTTTCTTT. Its protein product is CSARDDRGFTEAFF.

At least ten counts were recorded for this clonotype. The chain carries TRBV27 and TRBJ2-2, with a possible D match to TRBD1 (5 bases). The CDR3 is 15 residues long. Germline V gene sequence: CDR1 MNHEY, CDR2 SMNVEV (reference sequence). V lost 3 bases and J 5 bases, leaving 13 bases between the germline ends. CDR3 bases: TGTGCCAGCAGTTTGGTAGGGGTCGGGACCGGGGAGCTGTTTTTT. Translation: CASSLVGVGTGELFF.

This clonotype occurred many times. This sequence joins TRBV12-3 or TRBV12-4 and TRBJ2-3; weak D call: TRBD2 (6 bases). This CDR3 contains 16 residues. The ends were cut back, 6 bases at V and 6 bases at J, with 22 bases in the middle. The CDR3 nucleotides read TGTGCCAGCAGGCTCCATCCGACTAGTGGGTCCGATACGCAGTATTTT. The encoded protein is CASRLHPTSGSDTQYF.

This chain joins TRBV7-2 and TRBJ2-1; 8 bases map to TRBD1. J gave up 2 bases and V 5 bases, and 8 bases lay outside the gene matches. Germline loops: CDR1 SGHTA, CDR2 FQGNSA. The CDR3 runs to 16 residues. CDR3 region: CASSNQGAPAYNEQFF. The CDR3 bases are TGTGCCAGCAGCAACCAGGGGGCCCCAGCCTACAATGAGCAGTTCTTC.

The sample holds many counts of this clonotype. The chain is built from TRBV7-9 and TRBJ1-1; D remains ambiguous. Germline V gene lookup returns CDR1 SEHNR and CDR2 FQNEAQ (reference sequence). The ends were cut back, 4 bases at V and 10 bases at J, with 10 bases in the middle. The CDR3 is 11 amino acids. The CDR3 loop is CASSSDYGAFF. The CDR3 DNA sequence: TGTGCCAGCAGCTCGGACTATGGAGCTTTCTTT. Filled out from reference TRBV7-9 and TRBJ1-1, the complete variable domain reads DTGVSQNPRHKITKRGQNVTFRCDPISEHNRLYWYRQTLGQGPEFLTYFQNEAQLEKSRLLSDRFSAERPKGSFSTLEIQRTEQGDSAMYLCASSSDYGAFFGQGTRLTVV.

The V gene is TRBV27, the J gene TRBJ2-1, with a possible D match to TRBD2 (7 bases). V was cut by 7 bases and J by 5 bases, with 18 bases left in between. The CDR3 consists of 15 residues. CDR1 and CDR2 from the germline V gene are MNHEY and SMNVEV (reference sequence). The CDR3 protein is CASTYRAGAHNEQFF. CDR3 sequence (DNA): TGTGCCAGCACGTACAGGGCGGGAGCGCACAATGAGCAGTTCTTC.

With regard to this clonotype: The germline gene is not matched at one end of the junction; a read error may be the cause. Here the CDR3 DNA reads TGTGCCAGCAGTGAAGCGCGTCTGGGTAGAGAGTCTTTC. It specifies CASSEARLGRESF. The chain couples TRBV2 to TRBJ2-5; D is undetermined. CDR3 size: 13 residues. Germline assignment: CDR1 SNHLY and CDR2 FYNNEI. The full variable domain, in which reference TRBV2 and TRBJ2-5 provide the parts outside the CDR3, is EPEVTQTPSHQVTQMGQEVILRCVPISNHLYFYWYRQILGQKVEFLVSFYNNEISEKSEIFDDQFSVERPDGSNFTLKIRSTKLEDSAMYFCASSEARLGRESFGPGTRLLVL.

This clonotype was observed a handful of times. V gene TRBV7-2 combines with J gene TRBJ2-1; no clear D. V dropped 1 base and J dropped 3 bases, with 7 bases sitting between them. CDR1 and CDR2 (germline): SGHTA, FQGNSA. The CDR3 extends over 14 amino acids. In DNA form, the CDR3 reads TGTGCCAGCAGCTTAGTACAGAGCTACAATGAGCAGTTCTTC. As protein: CASSLVQSYNEQFF.